This T cell receptor beta chain was sequenced during a study of OX40 agonist ivuxolimab in advanced cancers. On the study more broadly: The patients got ivuxolimab, which is an agonistic anti-OX40 (CD134) antibody.

The timepoints at which blood was sampled were baseline, cycle 4 day 1, and cycle 7 day 1. Germline loops: CDR1 SGHKS, CDR2 YYEKEE (reference sequence). V gave up 4 bases and J gave up 8 bases, with 15 bases separating them. The CDR3 consists of 13 residues. Using immunoSEQ multiplex PCR, the repertoire was profiled, and TCRdb retains in-frame clones only, with some absent. The sample carries 30,000 to 40,000 clones, roughly 89% recorded once. The receptor's source is an adult with an advanced solid tumor such as melanoma, head and neck, liver or kidney cancer. Here the sequenced sample was CD4+ or CD8+ T cells sorted from blood, taken in a trial of the OX40 agonist ivuxolimab. The gene calls are TRBV5-5 and TRBJ1-2; D not certain. The CDR3 nucleotides read TGTGCCAGCAGCCTCCGGAACGGAGAAGGCTACACCTTC. As protein: CASSLRNGEGYTF. Combining the CDR3 with reference TRBV5-5 and TRBJ1-2 gives the whole variable domain DAGVTQSPTHLIKTRGQQVTLRCSPISGHKSVSWYQQVLGQGPQFIFQYYEKEERGRGNFPDRFSARQFPNYSSELNVNALLLGDSALYLCASSLRNGEGYTFGSGTRLTVV.